The 32 T cell receptor beta chains listed next were all sequenced from one sample in a study of cytomegalovirus exposure and HLA in healthy donors. The PCR employed 60 Vbeta primers together with 13 Jbeta primers. Clones were sequenced by immunoSEQ multiplex PCR, and TCRdb holds only the in-frame ones, with some missing. The table has approximately 100,000 clones, 70% to 80% seen once. Sequenced input: PBMCs. These receptors all come from a middle-aged man in good health and CMV-seropositive.

This rearrangement joins TRBV7-9 to TRBJ2-5; 10 bases agree with TRBD2. From germline, CDR1 is SEHNR and CDR2 FQNEAQ (reference sequence). The CDR3 runs 14 residues. The V and J ends lost 5 bases and 1 base, in that order; junction bases with no gene match: 1. The CDR3, as DNA: TGTGCCAGCAGCCGGACTAGCGGCCAAGAGACCCAGTACTTC. Translation gives CASSRTSGQETQYF.

The chain combines TRBV5-4 with TRBJ1-2; D might be TRBD1 (6 bases). Germline CDR1 SGHNT, CDR2 YYREEE (reference sequence). Trimming pared 3 bases from V and 6 bases from J, leaving 12 bases between. The CDR3 loop spans 13 amino acids. In nucleotides, the CDR3 is TGTGCCAGCAGCTCTGACAGGTGGGATGGCTACACCTTC. It specifies CASSSDRWDGYTF.

The rearrangement joins TRBV9 to TRBJ2-1; 11 bases fit TRBD2. Trimming removed 2 bases from V and 9 bases from J; junction bases left unmatched: 1. From germline, CDR1 is SGDLS and CDR2 YYNGEE. The CDR3 contains 13 residues. Here the CDR3 reads CASSVSGGGEQFF. In DNA form, the CDR3 reads TGTGCCAGCAGCGTTAGCGGGGGGGGTGAGCAGTTCTTC.

This chain connects TRBV5-4 to TRBJ2-7; D might be TRBD1 (5 bases). V was clipped by 2 bases and J by 5 bases, with 14 bases between them. CDR3 length: 14 residues. Germline CDR1 SGHNT, CDR2 YYREEE (reference sequence). CDR3 nucleotides: TGTGCCAGCAGCTTAAAGGGGCCCCGGGACGAGCAGTACTTC. Translating gives CASSLKGPRDEQYF.

The chain uses TRBV6-6 and TRBJ1-5; no clear D. V was clipped by 2 bases and J by 0 bases, with 8 bases between them. Per germline, CDR1 MNHNY and CDR2 SVGAGI (reference sequence). The CDR3 totals 15 residues. The chain's CDR3 is CASSYTDTSNQPQHF. CDR3 sequence (DNA): TGTGCCAGCAGTTACACAGACACTAGCAATCAGCCCCAGCATTTT.

The chain couples TRBV5-1 to TRBJ1-3; 10 nucleotides match TRBD1. The germline V gene has CDR1 SGHRS and CDR2 YFSETQ. With V trimmed by 3 bases and J by 2 bases, 2 bases remained unmatched. The CDR3 has 15 residues. The CDR3 here is CASSSDRGPGNTIYF. As DNA, the CDR3 is TGCGCCAGCAGCTCCGACAGGGGGCCTGGAAACACCATATATTTT.

The chain employs TRBV30 and TRBJ1-1; 10 bases align to TRBD1. Germline V gene sequence: CDR1 GTSNPN, CDR2 SVGIG (reference sequence). This CDR3 is built from 13 residues. The chain's CDR3 is CALRTGGNTEAFF. CDR3 DNA: TGTGCTTTACGGACAGGGGGGAACACTGAAGCTTTCTTT.

This clone was recorded a few times. The chain carries TRBV2 and TRBJ2-7; D not certain. CDR3 length: 11 residues. Germline loops: CDR1 SNHLY, CDR2 FYNNEI. V was clipped by 7 bases and J by 9 bases, with 13 bases between them. CDR3 in DNA: TGTGCCAGCAAAGTTGGGCAGCCGCAGTACTTC. This gives the protein CASKVGQPQYF.

The chain's CDR3 is CASSFPGGAGGYTF. Here the CDR3 DNA reads TGTGCCAGCAGCTTTCCAGGGGGCGCGGGTGGCTACACCTTC. This chain joins TRBV11-2 and TRBJ1-2, with 8 bases aligning to TRBD1. CDR1 and CDR2 (germline): SGHAT, FQNNGV. J was trimmed by 7 bases and V by 3 bases; bases with no gene match: 7. The CDR3 consists of 14 residues.

The chain recombines TRBV5-6 with TRBJ2-1; D possibly corresponds to TRBD2 (5 bases). The ends were cut back, 2 bases at V and 7 bases at J, with 10 bases in the middle. The V gene's germline CDR1 is SGHDT and CDR2 YYEEEE. This CDR3 has 13 amino acids. The CDR3 protein is CASSFGVWNEQFF. CDR3 coding DNA: TGTGCCAGCAGCTTCGGGGTTTGGAATGAGCAGTTCTTC.

This chain uses TRBV5-6 with TRBJ1-3; D unresolved. CDR1 SGHDT and CDR2 YYEEEE come from the germline V gene. This CDR3 has 14 amino acids. Trimming pared 2 bases from V and 2 bases from J, leaving 8 bases between. The CDR3, as DNA: TGTGCCAGCAGCTTAGTAGAAGCTGGAAACACCATATATTTT. Protein: CASSLVEAGNTIYF.

This clone has just a few counts. J is TRBJ2-3 and V is TRBV19; TRBD2 matches at 8 bases. CDR3 length: 15 residues. After removal of 10 bases from V and 2 bases from J, the junction contained 11 bases not matched to a gene. From germline, CDR1 is LNHDA and CDR2 SQIVND (reference sequence). The CDR3 loop reads CATARGGGFTDTQYF. In nucleotides, the CDR3 is TGTGCCACCGCCCGGGGCGGGGGGTTCACAGATACGCAGTATTTT.

The rearrangement joins TRBV7-2 to TRBJ2-2; tentatively, D is TRBD2 (6 bases). CDR3 length equals 16 residues. Trimming took 0 bases from V and 1 from J, leaving 9 bases between them. Per germline, CDR1 SGHTA and CDR2 FQGNSA. The CDR3 sequence is CASSLALAQNTGELFF. In DNA form, the CDR3 reads TGTGCCAGCAGCTTAGCCCTAGCGCAGAACACCGGGGAGCTGTTTTTT. The full variable domain, with the rest looked up from reference TRBV7-2 and TRBJ2-2, is GAGVSQSPSNKVTEKGKDVELRCDPISGHTALYWYRQSLGQGLEFLIYFQGNSAPDKSGLPSDRFSAERTGGSVSTLTIQRTQQEDSAVYLCASSLALAQNTGELFFGEGSRLTVL.

The chain uses TRBV5-1 and TRBJ1-1; a weak D match, TRBD1 (6 bases). The CDR3 runs to 14 residues. CDR1 and CDR2 (germline): SGHRS, YFSETQ. V was trimmed by 4 bases and J by 2 bases, leaving 12 bases between them. CDR3 residues: CASSRSRGNTEAFF. The DNA for the CDR3 is TGCGCCAGCAGCAGAAGCAGGGGAAACACTGAAGCTTTCTTT.

This rearrangement joins TRBV7-3 to TRBJ2-3, with D perhaps TRBD2 (5 bases). The CDR3 is 16 amino acids. Germline-derived CDR1 and CDR2 are SGHTA and FQGTGA. The germline V and J ends were trimmed by 4 bases and 5 bases, with 19 bases remaining between them. CDR3 region: CASSSARRAAGDTQYF. CDR3 bases: TGTGCCAGCAGCTCTGCCAGGCGAGCGGCGGGAGATACGCAGTATTTT.

This chain uses TRBV5-5 with TRBJ2-7; 7 positions match TRBD1. Germline lookup yields CDR1 SGHKS and CDR2 YYEKEE (reference sequence). The CDR3 runs to 14 residues. V gave up 4 bases and J gave up 4 bases; unmatched junction bases: 8. The CDR3 DNA follows: TGTGCCAGCAGCATACGGACAGGCGGATACGAGCAGTACTTC. This sequence encodes CASSIRTGGYEQYF.

V and J are TRBV5-4 and TRBJ2-5, with TRBD2 as a possible D gene (5 bases). Germline lookup yields CDR1 SGHNT and CDR2 YYREEE (reference sequence). The CDR3 runs to 13 residues. V shed 2 bases and J shed 3 bases, with 8 bases lying between them. The CDR3 sequence: CASSFTGEETQYF. The CDR3 DNA follows: TGTGCCAGCAGCTTTACCGGGGAAGAGACCCAGTACTTC.

Written as DNA, the CDR3 is TGTGCCAGCAGCGGACGGACAGGCTTTAGCTCCTACGAGCAGTACTTC. This sequence encodes CASSGRTGFSSYEQYF. The V call is TRBV7-8, the J call TRBJ2-7, with 7 nucleotides matching TRBD1. Germline lookup yields CDR1 SGHVS and CDR2 FQNEAQ. The CDR3 consists of 16 residues. V was pared by 5 bases and J by 0 bases, with 10 bases of the junction left unmatched.

This clone was observed a few times. The V call is TRBV27, the J call TRBJ1-5; 7 bases match TRBD1. Per germline, CDR1 MNHEY and CDR2 SMNVEV (reference sequence). Trimming removed 5 bases from V and 0 bases from J; junction bases left unmatched: 7. The CDR3 has 16 amino acids. This CDR3 is CASSTTGFYSNQPQHF. CDR3 nucleotides: TGTGCCAGCAGTACGACAGGGTTCTATAGCAATCAGCCCCAGCATTTT.

The gene calls are TRBV6-1 and TRBJ2-5; tentatively, D is TRBD2 (6 bases). Germline-derived CDR1 and CDR2 are MNHNS and SASEGT. CDR3 length equals 13 residues. Trimming took 7 bases from V and 0 from J, leaving 9 bases between them. CDR3 in amino acids: CASIRDYQETQYF. In nucleotides, the CDR3 is TGTGCCAGCATCCGGGACTACCAAGAGACCCAGTACTTC.

This clone was recorded only once. This chain uses TRBV5-1 with TRBJ2-7, with 11 bases lining up with TRBD1. V was pared by 3 bases and J by 7 bases, with 6 bases of the junction left unmatched. Germline CDR1 is SGHRS and CDR2 is YFSETQ. The CDR3 length is 14 residues. In DNA form, the CDR3 reads TGCGCCAGCAGCTCCGGACAGGGGGCGAGGGAGCAGTACTTC. Its protein is CASSSGQGAREQYF.

This clone has a single count. V usage is TRBV6-1 and J usage is TRBJ1-5; 8 positions agree with TRBD1. Germline trimming cut 3 bases from V and 5 bases from J; bases unmatched to any gene: 3. The CDR3 has 14 residues. CDR1 is MNHNS, CDR2 SASEGT, per germline. This chain's CDR3 is CASSDRGRHQPQHF. DNA of the CDR3: TGTGCCAGCAGTGACAGGGGGCGCCATCAGCCCCAGCATTTT.

DNA for the CDR3: TGTGCCAGCAGAACCCCAAGCGGGACTTCCTACAATGAGCAGTTCTTC. Translation gives CASRTPSGTSYNEQFF. The rearrangement uses TRBV6-6 and TRBJ2-1, with 7 bases lining up with TRBD2. Germline V lookup: CDR1 MNHNY, CDR2 SVGAGI (reference sequence). J was trimmed by 1 base and V by 6 bases; bases with no gene match: 9. The CDR3 is 16 residues long.

As for this clone: The junction departs from the called germline gene at one end, perhaps through a read error. At the DNA level, this CDR3 is encoded by other sequences in the same sample as well. V and J are TRBV28 and TRBJ1-1; the match to TRBD1 covers 7 bases. Germline V gives CDR1 MDHEN, CDR2 SYDVKM. The CDR3 has 14 amino acids. The CDR3 sequence is CASSVIQGNTEAFF. The CDR3 nucleotides read TGTGCCAGCAGTGTAATACAGGGGAACACTGAAGCCTTCTTT. Complete variable domain (other parts from reference TRBV28 and TRBJ1-1): DVKVTQSSRYLVKRTGEKVFLECVQDMDHENMFWYRQDPGLGLRLIYFSYDVKMKEKGDIPEGYSVSREKKERFSLILESASTNQTSMYLCASSVIQGNTEAFFGQGTRLTVV.

In regard to this clone: Other DNA sequences in the sample encode the same CDR3. The J gene is TRBJ2-7, the V gene TRBV9; TRBD2 might be the D (5 bases). The V gene's germline CDR1 is SGDLS and CDR2 YYNGEE. The V end was cut by 0 bases, the J end by 3 bases, with 10 bases between. This CDR3 spans 14 amino acids. CDR3 in DNA: TGTGCCAGCAGCGTAGGTTTGGCGGGCTACGAGCAGTACTTC. Protein sequence: CASSVGLAGYEQYF.

The chain uses TRBV4-1 and TRBJ1-1, with 8 bases that match TRBD1. The CDR3 loop spans 14 amino acids. V dropped 0 bases and J dropped 11; count of bases not matched to a gene: 8. Germline assignment: CDR1 MGHRA and CDR2 YSYEKL. The CDR3 sequence is CASSQDGQGGLAFF. Here the CDR3 DNA reads TGCGCCAGCAGCCAAGATGGACAGGGAGGGTTGGCTTTCTTT.

V is TRBV7-9 and J is TRBJ1-2; D ambiguous. The CDR3 contains 12 residues. The V gene lost 3 bases and the J gene lost 4 bases, with 6 bases spanning the gap. Germline loops: CDR1 SEHNR, CDR2 FQNEAQ (reference sequence). The DNA of the CDR3 is TGTGCCAGCAGCTTGGAGGGCTATGGCTACACCTTC. It yields the protein CASSLEGYGYTF.

The chain recombines TRBV27 with TRBJ2-7; 7 bases align to TRBD2. J was trimmed by 0 bases and V by 8 bases; bases with no gene match: 4. Looked up from germline, CDR1 is MNHEY and CDR2 is SMNVEV (reference sequence). This CDR3 has 13 residues. The CDR3 is CASRSGGSYEQYF. The DNA of the CDR3 is TGTGCCAGCCGCTCGGGGGGCTCCTACGAGCAGTACTTC.

This clone came up once. This rearrangement joins TRBV5-8 to TRBJ2-5; tentatively, D is TRBD2 (6 bases). The CDR3 runs 14 residues. Deletions cut 0 bases from V and 6 bases from J, with 12 bases between. From germline, CDR1 is SGHTS and CDR2 YDEGEE. CDR3 residues: CASSLDGGAKTQYF. CDR3 bases: TGTGCCAGCAGCTTGGACGGGGGTGCAAAGACCCAGTACTTC.

CDR3 residues: CASSDGGERDTQYF. As DNA, the CDR3 is TGTGCCAGCAGTGATGGGGGCGAGAGAGATACGCAGTATTTT. V and J are TRBV27 and TRBJ2-3, with TRBD1 as a possible D gene (6 bases). This CDR3 region has 14 residues. Germline-derived CDR1 and CDR2 are MNHEY and SMNVEV (reference sequence). V lost 5 bases and J 5 bases, leaving 14 bases between the germline ends.

The genes are TRBV6-9 and TRBJ2-5; 10 bases align to TRBD2. J lost 4 bases, V lost 6 bases, and 11 bases had no gene match. CDR1 MNHGY and CDR2 SVAAGI come from the germline V gene. The CDR3 spans 16 residues. This CDR3 reads CASSPHSGGKGETQYF. Here the CDR3 DNA reads TGTGCCAGCAGCCCGCATAGCGGGGGGAAGGGAGAGACCCAGTACTTC.

The rearrangement uses TRBV6-7 and TRBJ1-4; TRBD1 matches at 7 bases. TRBV6-7 is an ORF for which the function is uncertain. V lost 9 bases, J lost 0 bases, and 13 bases stayed unmatched. CDR3 size: 17 residues. This CDR3 is CASPCPRQGATNEKLFF. The CDR3 DNA sequence: TGTGCCAGTCCCTGCCCCCGACAGGGAGCAACTAATGAAAAACTGTTTTTT.